This T cell receptor (beta chain) derives from a study of shared clonotypes between healthy human individuals. Germline trimming cut 6 bases from V and 3 bases from J; bases unmatched to any gene: 11. Per germline, CDR1 LNHDA and CDR2 SQIVND (reference sequence). This CDR3 contains 16 residues. Assay: immunoSEQ multiplex PCR; the TCRdb copy retains only in-frame clones and omits some. The sample lists 400,000 to 600,000 clones, roughly 95% seen once, with about 0.067% in the top ten. The chain links TRBV19 to TRBJ2-1, with 7 bases matching TRBD2. This clonotype originated in a woman aged 25 to 39 in good health. Material: naive CD4+ T cells sorted from blood. Subset defined: CD45RA+ positively selected. CDR3 in amino acids: CASSRIGAGDYNEQFF. Here the CDR3 DNA reads TGTGCCAGTAGCCGTATAGGCGCGGGAGACTACAATGAGCAGTTCTTC.